This T cell receptor (beta chain) was retrieved from a study of blood T cells in healthy people across ages. Using a J-beta primer mix together with a sample-barcoded 5' primer, a second PCR was run for roughly 6 to 12 cycles. TCRdb independently ran MiXCR on the 5' RACE reads; one entry per CDR3 protein. The table records more than 800,000 distinct CDR3 sequences, about 28% of them present only once. The authors extracted at least 5 micrograms of total RNA per sample. CDR1 is MNHEY, CDR2 SVGAGI, per germline. This CDR3 spans 15 amino acids. Trimming at V came to 0 bases and at J to 4 bases, leaving 3 bases not matched to a gene.

Source material: blood. This sequence originates from an elderly woman in good health. The chain combines TRBV6-5 with TRBJ2-1; 7 bases are shared with TRBD2. In nucleotides, the CDR3 is TGTGCCAGCAGTTACTCGACCGGGGGGTACAATGAGCAGTTCTTC. Translating it yields CASSYSTGGYNEQFF.